This T cell receptor (beta chain) was profiled in a study of cytomegalovirus exposure and HLA in healthy donors (dated by TCRdb to the late 2010s). In the study overall: An earlier analysis of several hundred of the donors reported 250 to 300 Gb of sequence data and around 120 million unique TCR beta sequences from about 200 million T cells. Along with the roughly 610-subject first cohort, a separate validation cohort of over a hundred different subjects was used. Donor age, sex, ethnicity and CMV serostatus were compiled together with the repertoire data. Of the 350 to 450 genotyped donors, about 80% fell in the genetic ancestry cluster associated with self-reported Caucasian donors. The study aimed to test whether signatures of past pathogen exposure could be identified by cataloging public T cell receptors. Every discovery cohort repertoire had been produced on one sequencing platform. Typing coverage varied by locus: roughly 620-640 donors for A, B, C, DRB1 and DQB1; roughly 500 for DQA1; about 600 for DPA1; roughly 450 for DPB1. Roughly five DR-DQ haplotypes were handled as single units for association and clustering, since linkage in the cohort was strong. The study profiled the T cell repertoires of about 640 subjects by immunosequencing and related them to cytomegalovirus serostatus. To study patterns of TCR occurrence, a later analysis re-analyzed previously published TCR beta repertoires from 666 donors and added high-resolution HLA genotyping. Among 350 to 400 genotyped donors of the cohort, an average of about 240,000 unique TCR beta nucleotide sequences were sequenced per donor, roughly a sixth of them non-productive. HLA typing covered class I and class II loci at four-digit resolution. The study combined high-throughput TCR immunosequencing, statistical association of individual TCRs with disease status, and machine learning to predict cytomegalovirus infection status. Approximately 300 gigabases of sequencing data and 70 million to 100 million unique TCR sequences made up an early release that covered several hundred HLA-typed donors. The later analysis used no new phenotypic data to find candidate immune exposures, relying instead on TCR beta sequences and their occurrence across donors. In an earlier analysis of roughly 540 of the donors, high-throughput TCR beta sequencing was used to judge whether each TCR beta V gene segment behaved as functional or pseudogenic. In a later genetic analysis, genome-wide SNP genotypes for about 55% of the roughly 700 donors were used, and that subset was treated as a discovery cohort.

The cohort consisted of some 730 healthy bone marrow donors. Cohort members were all nominally healthy when sampled, although unrecorded immune exposures were likely present. The donor tested CMV seropositive, placing the donor among the roughly 270 seropositive members of the cohort. Every donor gave a peripheral blood sample, and the peripheral blood mononuclear cells from that sample were used for TCR beta sequencing. The Qiagen DNeasy Blood Extraction Kit was used to extract genomic DNA from the blood cell samples. Paper-wide results and their limitations: The presence/absence analyses assumed that sequencing depth was roughly uniform across donors, and that assumption may not be true. For the cohort, immune exposure information was limited to CMV serostatus. Most CMV-associated TCR beta chains appeared to be HLA-restricted in a later analysis, and the HLA associations seemed to be driven largely by CMV exposure. A cluster of highly shared sequence variants was judged likely to represent a technical artifact of the sequencing pipeline. In a later analysis, several top co-occurrence clusters were reported to appear linked to parvovirus B19, influenza, CMV and Epstein-Barr virus. The cohort was sequenced for TCR beta chains only, and without alpha or paired-chain data the features that could be detected were limited. Cytomegalovirus status was reported to be diagnosed by the classifier with high specificity and sensitivity in both the original and validation cohorts. It was suggested by the authors that the approach could potentially be generalized to other disease states and immunological phenotypes. A later analysis associated 16,951 TCR beta sequences with specific HLA alleles at a false discovery rate of 0.05. Because counts were too low, fewer than 20 rarely observed V segments, including chromosome 9 orphons, were excluded from the earlier analysis of roughly 580 of the donors. A further reported finding was that TCR beta sequences accurately predicted the HLA-A and HLA-B alleles for most subjects in the first cohort. In an earlier analysis of roughly 500 of the donors, most TCR beta V segments appeared in productive rearrangements about 87% or about 30% of the time, broadly matching IMGT annotations. HLA typing was unavailable for some donors at each locus, so association tests used only the typed subset. Linkage disequilibrium might explain the correlated functional status among segregating V segments, but an unknown experimental factor could not be excluded. In vitro tests confirmed that a few of the cytomegalovirus-associated TCR beta chains recognize cytomegalovirus antigens. The study listed 164 TCR beta chains as associated with cytomegalovirus. According to a later genetic analysis, donors in an Asian-associated ancestry cluster had fewer N-insertions in productive TCRs than the approximately 700-donor mean. In a later analysis, TCR association rates were found to vary across HLA loci, with the most associated TCRs seen for DRB1 alleles and the fewest for HLA-C alleles. A later genetic analysis associated a missense DCLRE1C variant with V-gene and J-gene trimming of TCR beta chains, and an independent cohort replicated the association. In a later analysis, HLA-associated TCR beta chains were found to be more clonally expanded and to have lower generation probabilities than equally common non-associated chains. Across donors, most TCR sequences were observed very rarely, whereas some public TCRs were present in many individuals. Because the 87-base-pair reads could not distinguish some IMGT-functional V segments, including TRBV6-2 and TRBV6-3, those segments were excluded. When HLA alleles, especially DR and DQ, strongly co-occurred, TCR associations were difficult to assign to individual alleles.

Libraries were prepared through the immunoSEQ multiplex PCR assay. The multiplex PCR relied on a mix of 60 forward primers for TCR Vbeta segments and 13 reverse primers for TCR Jbeta segments. Amplification of the CDR3 region of rearranged TCR beta genes was performed with a multiplex PCR assay on genomic DNA. On the Illumina HiSeq System, the amplified TCR beta libraries were sequenced as 87-base-pair reads. The study's own analysis went as follows. In a later analysis, some 80 million unique TCR beta chains were counted across the 500 to 850 repertoires, and roughly 11 million of these chains were shared by at least two donors. A nearest-neighbor algorithm error-corrected the raw reads and collapsed the reads into unique sequences, merging closely related sequences to remove PCR and sequencing errors. CDR3 sequences were aligned to IMGT reference sequences to assign V, D and J gene segments. Each retained sequence needed at least a six-nucleotide match to both a V gene segment and a J gene segment. A rearrangement was called productive if the CDR3 had no stop codons and remained in frame with V and J, and every other rearrangement was called non-productive. Following IMGT convention, CDR3 was defined as the stretch from the second conserved V-encoded cysteine to the conserved J-encoded phenylalanine. The earlier analysis of 450 to 750 of the donors excluded any sequence lacking an unambiguous match to a single V gene segment. An earlier analysis of 500 to 700 of the donors classified V segments as functional when productive rearrangements were above 56.7% and as segregating when the standard deviation between donors was above 5%. A statistical classification framework was built for diagnosing cytomegalovirus status from the catalog of TCR beta chain sequences. In a later analysis, TCR nucleotide sequences were compared against IMGT/GENE-DB human TR gene sequences so that V and J genes could be assigned. In a later analysis, CDR3 sequences and most-parsimonious VDJ recombination scenarios were assigned using the TCRdist pipeline. A later analysis defined each TCR beta chain by its CDR3 amino acid sequence plus V-gene family, and excluded reads lacking a unique V-gene family. To address suspected cross-contamination and a sequencing artifact, a later analysis removed approximately 590 highly shared, low-generation-probability nucleotide sequences. In a later analysis, a clonal expansion index was calculated for each public chain from normalized within-repertoire ranks of inferred template counts. In a later analysis, generation probabilities were computed with a VDJ recombination model fitted to out-of-frame rearrangements, and the resulting probabilities were checked against IGoR. In a later analysis, TCR-TCR, TCR-HLA and TCR-CMV co-occurrence was scored with hypergeometric tests, and a repertoire-size bias correction was applied to TCR pairs. A later analysis estimated false discovery rates by permuting HLA or CMV assignments 20 times. In a later analysis, co-occurring TCRs were grouped using DBSCAN, and TCRdist sequence similarity was added for clustering within HLA-allele-positive subsets. For co-occurrence clustering, repertoires with fewer than 30,000 or more than 120,000 public chains were excluded, along with roughly five repertoires with anomalous nucleotide sharing. TCRdb retrieved this table from immuneACCESS and kept in-frame rearrangements only. Not all clones are present; in checked studies, unresolved V genes account for under half, and no reason is known for the remainder. The V and J calls and clone size are taken from that table; D and trimming were inferred from the DNA. The sample contains about 300,000 clones, around 86% of them found a single time. Roughly 4% of the sample is taken by the ten largest.

Note on this clone: This receptor's antigen is unknown. No much larger clone is present one base from it, and per-base qualities are unavailable.

Taken from the germline V gene, the CDR1 and CDR2 loops are SQVTM and ANQGSEA. The V and J ends are trimmed by 5 bases and 4 bases, leaving 7 bases between them. Its CDR3 holds 11 amino acids, cysteine through phenylalanine. Kept here is only the CDR3 DNA, which spans 33 bases and is read in frame from base 1. This clonotype was sampled from a man aged 40-49 years in good health and CMV-seropositive. The material sequenced was PBMCs. The chain is encoded by TRBV29-1 joined to TRBJ2-3; the D gene is perhaps TRBD1, on 5 matching bases. CDR3 region: CSVLGADTQYF. The bases read TGCAGCGTTCTAGGGGCAGATACGCAGTATTTT.